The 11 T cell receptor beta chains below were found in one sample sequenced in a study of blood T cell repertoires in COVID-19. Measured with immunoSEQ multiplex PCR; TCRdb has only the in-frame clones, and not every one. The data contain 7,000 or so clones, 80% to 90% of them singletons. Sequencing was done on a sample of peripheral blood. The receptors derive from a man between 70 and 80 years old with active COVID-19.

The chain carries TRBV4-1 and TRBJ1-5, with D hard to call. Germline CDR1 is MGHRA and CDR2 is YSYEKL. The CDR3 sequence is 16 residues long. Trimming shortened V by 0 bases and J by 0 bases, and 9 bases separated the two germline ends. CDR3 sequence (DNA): TGCGCCAGCAGCCAAGAGGAGCTGAATAGCAATCAGCCCCAGCATTTT. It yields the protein CASSQEELNSNQPQHF.

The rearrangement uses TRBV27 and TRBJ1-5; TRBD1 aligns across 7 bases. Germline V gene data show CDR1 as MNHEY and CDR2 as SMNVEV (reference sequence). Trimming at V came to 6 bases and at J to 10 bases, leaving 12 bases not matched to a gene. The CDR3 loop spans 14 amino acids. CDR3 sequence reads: CASREGTAKIPQHF. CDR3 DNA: TGTGCCAGCAGAGAGGGGACAGCCAAGATACCCCAGCATTTT.

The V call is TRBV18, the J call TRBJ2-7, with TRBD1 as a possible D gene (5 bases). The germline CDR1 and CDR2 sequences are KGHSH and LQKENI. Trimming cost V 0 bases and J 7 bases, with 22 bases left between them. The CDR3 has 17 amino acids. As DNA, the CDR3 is TGTGCCAGCTCACCACCCGGTGGGGCAGGGCTAACCAGGGAGCAGTACTTC. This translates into CASSPPGGAGLTREQYF.

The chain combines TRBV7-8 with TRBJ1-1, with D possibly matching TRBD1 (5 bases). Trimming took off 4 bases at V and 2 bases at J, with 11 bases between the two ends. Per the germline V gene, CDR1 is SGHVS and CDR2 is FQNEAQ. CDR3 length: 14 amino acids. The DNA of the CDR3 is TGTGCCAGCAGCTACCAGGGAGGAAACACTGAAGCTTTCTTT. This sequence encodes CASSYQGGNTEAFF.

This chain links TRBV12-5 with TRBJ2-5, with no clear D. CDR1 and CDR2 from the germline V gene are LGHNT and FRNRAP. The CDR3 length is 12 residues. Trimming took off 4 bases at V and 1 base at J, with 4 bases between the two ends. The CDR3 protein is CASGWPQETQYF. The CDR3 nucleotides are TGTGCTAGTGGTTGGCCCCAAGAGACCCAGTACTTC.

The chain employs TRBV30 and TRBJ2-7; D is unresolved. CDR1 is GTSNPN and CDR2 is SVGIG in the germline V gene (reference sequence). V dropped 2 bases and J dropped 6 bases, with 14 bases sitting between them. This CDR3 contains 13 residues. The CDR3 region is CAWSPRRVSEQYF. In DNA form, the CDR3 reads TGTGCCTGGAGTCCCCGCCGGGTCAGCGAGCAGTACTTC.

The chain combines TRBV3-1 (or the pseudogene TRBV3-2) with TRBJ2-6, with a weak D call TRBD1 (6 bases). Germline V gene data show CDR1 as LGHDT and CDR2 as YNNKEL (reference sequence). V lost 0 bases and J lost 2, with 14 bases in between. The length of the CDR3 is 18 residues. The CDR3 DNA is TGTGCCAGCAGCCAAGATTTGGGGGCAGGGGCTGGGGCCAACGTCCTGACTTTC. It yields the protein CASSQDLGAGAGANVLTF.

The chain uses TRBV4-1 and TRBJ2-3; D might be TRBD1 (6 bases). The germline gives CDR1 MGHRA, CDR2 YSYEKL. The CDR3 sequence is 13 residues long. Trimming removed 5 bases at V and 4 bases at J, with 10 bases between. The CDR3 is CASSFEGADTQYF. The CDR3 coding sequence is TGCGCCAGCAGCTTCGAGGGGGCAGATACGCAGTATTTT.

The CDR3 protein is CATTVGIKSGYGYTF. The DNA of the CDR3 is TGTGCCACCACAGTCGGAATAAAGTCAGGGTATGGCTACACCTTC. V and J are TRBV15 and TRBJ1-2, with D possibly matching TRBD1 (5 bases). CDR3 size: 15 residues. CDR1 and CDR2 from the germline V gene are LNHNV and YYDKDF (reference sequence). Trimming removed 7 bases at V and 5 bases at J, with 20 bases between.

The CDR3, as DNA: TGTGCCAGCAGCTTATTCGGGAGGGCTCACAATTCACCCCTCCACTTT. It is translated as CASSLFGRAHNSPLHF. The rearrangement links TRBV7-2 to TRBJ1-6, with D unresolved. Germline assignment: CDR1 SGHTA and CDR2 FQGNSA. CDR3 length: 16 residues. Trimming shortened V by 2 bases and J by 7 bases, and 15 bases separated the two germline ends.

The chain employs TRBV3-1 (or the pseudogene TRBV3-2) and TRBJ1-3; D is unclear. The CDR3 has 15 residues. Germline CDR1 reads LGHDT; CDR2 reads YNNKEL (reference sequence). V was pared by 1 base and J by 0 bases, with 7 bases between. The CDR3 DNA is TGTGCCAGCAGCCAAGTACAGCACTCTGGAAACACCATATATTTT. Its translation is CASSQVQHSGNTIYF.